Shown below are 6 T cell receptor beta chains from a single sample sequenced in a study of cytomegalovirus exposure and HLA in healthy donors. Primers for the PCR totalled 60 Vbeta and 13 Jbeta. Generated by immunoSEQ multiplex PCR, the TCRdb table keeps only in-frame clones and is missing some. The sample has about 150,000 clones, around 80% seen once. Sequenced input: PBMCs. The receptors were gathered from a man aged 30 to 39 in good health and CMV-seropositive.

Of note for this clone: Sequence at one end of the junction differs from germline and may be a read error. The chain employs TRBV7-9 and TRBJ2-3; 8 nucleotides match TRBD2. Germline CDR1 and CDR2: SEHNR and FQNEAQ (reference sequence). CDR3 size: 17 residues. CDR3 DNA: TGTTCCAGCAGCTCCCTTCGGGGGGGGGCCGGCACAGATACGCAGTATTTT. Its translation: CSSSSLRGGAGTDTQYF.

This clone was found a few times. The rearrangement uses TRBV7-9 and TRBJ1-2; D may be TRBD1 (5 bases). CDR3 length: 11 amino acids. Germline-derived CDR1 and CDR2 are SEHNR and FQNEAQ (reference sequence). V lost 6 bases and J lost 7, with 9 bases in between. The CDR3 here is CASSTGVGYTF. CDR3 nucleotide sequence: TGTGCCAGCAGTACAGGAGTTGGCTACACCTTC.

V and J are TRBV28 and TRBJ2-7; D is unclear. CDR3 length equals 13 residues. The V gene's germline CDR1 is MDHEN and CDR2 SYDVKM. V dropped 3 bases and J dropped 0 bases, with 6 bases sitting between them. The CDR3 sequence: CASSFSGSYEQYF. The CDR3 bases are TGTGCCAGCAGTTTTTCCGGCTCCTACGAGCAGTACTTC. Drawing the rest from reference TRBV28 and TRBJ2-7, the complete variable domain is DVKVTQSSRYLVKRTGEKVFLECVQDMDHENMFWYRQDPGLGLRLIYFSYDVKMKEKGDIPEGYSVSREKKERFSLILESASTNQTSMYLCASSFSGSYEQYFGPGTRLTVT.

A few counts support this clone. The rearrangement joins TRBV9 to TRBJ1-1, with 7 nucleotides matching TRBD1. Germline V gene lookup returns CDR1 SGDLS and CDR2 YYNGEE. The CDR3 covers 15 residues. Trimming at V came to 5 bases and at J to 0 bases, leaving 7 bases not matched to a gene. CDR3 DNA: TGTGCCAGCAGGAAACTGACAGGGTTGAACACTGAAGCTTTCTTT. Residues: CASRKLTGLNTEAFF.

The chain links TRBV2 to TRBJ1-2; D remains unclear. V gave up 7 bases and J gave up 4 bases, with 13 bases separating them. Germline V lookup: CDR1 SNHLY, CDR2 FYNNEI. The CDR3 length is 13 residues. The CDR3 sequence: CASKAGPTYGYTF. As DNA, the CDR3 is TGTGCCAGCAAAGCGGGCCCGACCTATGGCTACACCTTC. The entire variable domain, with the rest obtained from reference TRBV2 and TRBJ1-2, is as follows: EPEVTQTPSHQVTQMGQEVILRCVPISNHLYFYWYRQILGQKVEFLVSFYNNEISEKSEIFDDQFSVERPDGSNFTLKIRSTKLEDSAMYFCASKAGPTYGYTFGSGTRLTVV.

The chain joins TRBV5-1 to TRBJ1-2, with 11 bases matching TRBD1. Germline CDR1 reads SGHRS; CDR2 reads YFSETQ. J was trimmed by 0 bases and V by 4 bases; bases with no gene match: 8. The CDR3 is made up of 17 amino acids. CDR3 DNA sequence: TGCGCCAGCAGCCCTAGGACAGGGGGCATTTCTAACTATGGCTACACCTTC. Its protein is CASSPRTGGISNYGYTF.